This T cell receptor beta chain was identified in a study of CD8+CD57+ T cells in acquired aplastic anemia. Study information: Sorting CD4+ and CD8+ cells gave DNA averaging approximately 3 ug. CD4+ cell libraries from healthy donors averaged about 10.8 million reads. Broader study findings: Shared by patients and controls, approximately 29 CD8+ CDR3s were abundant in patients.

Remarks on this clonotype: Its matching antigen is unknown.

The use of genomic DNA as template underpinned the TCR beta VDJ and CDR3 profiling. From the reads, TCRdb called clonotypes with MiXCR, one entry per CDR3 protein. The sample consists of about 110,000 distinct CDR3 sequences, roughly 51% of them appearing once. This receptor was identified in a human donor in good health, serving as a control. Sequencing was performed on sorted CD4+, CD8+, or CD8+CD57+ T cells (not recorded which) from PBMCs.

The CDR3 reads CATTRRGISGFGDTQYF. The DNA of the CDR3 is TGTGCCACAACTCGACGCGGAATTAGCGGATTTGGAGATACGCAGTATTTT. V is TRBV15 and J is TRBJ2-3; perhaps TRBD2 as D (6 bases). The CDR3 loop spans 17 amino acids. V lost 9 bases and J lost 5, with 27 bases in between. Per the germline V gene, CDR1 is LNHNV and CDR2 is YYDKDF (reference sequence).